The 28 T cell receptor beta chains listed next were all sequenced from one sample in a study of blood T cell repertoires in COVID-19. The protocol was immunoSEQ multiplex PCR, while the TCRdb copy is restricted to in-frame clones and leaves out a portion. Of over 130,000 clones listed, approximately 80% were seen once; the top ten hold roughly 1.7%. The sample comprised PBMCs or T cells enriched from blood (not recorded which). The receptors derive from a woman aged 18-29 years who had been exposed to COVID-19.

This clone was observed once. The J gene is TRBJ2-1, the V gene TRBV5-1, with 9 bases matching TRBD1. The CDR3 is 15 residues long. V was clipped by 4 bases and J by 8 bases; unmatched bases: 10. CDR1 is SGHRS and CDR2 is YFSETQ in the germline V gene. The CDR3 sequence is CASSPGQGNGYEQFF. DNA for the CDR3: TGCGCCAGCAGCCCTGGACAGGGGAACGGCTATGAGCAGTTCTTC. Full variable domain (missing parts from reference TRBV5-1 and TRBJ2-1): KAGVTQTPRYLIKTRGQQVTLSCSPISGHRSVSWYQQTPGQGLQFLFEYFSETQRNKGNFPGRFSGRQFSNSRSEMNVSTLELGDSALYLCASSPGQGNGYEQFFGPGTRLTVL.

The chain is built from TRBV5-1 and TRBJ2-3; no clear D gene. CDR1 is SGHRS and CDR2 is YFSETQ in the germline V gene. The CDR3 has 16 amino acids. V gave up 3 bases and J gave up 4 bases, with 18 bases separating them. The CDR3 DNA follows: TGCGCCAGCAGCTGGCCCGCTGGTTTGGCCTCAGATACGCAGTATTTT. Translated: CASSWPAGLASDTQYF. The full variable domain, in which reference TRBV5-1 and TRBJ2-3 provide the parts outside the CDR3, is KAGVTQTPRYLIKTRGQQVTLSCSPISGHRSVSWYQQTPGQGLQFLFEYFSETQRNKGNFPGRFSGRQFSNSRSEMNVSTLELGDSALYLCASSWPAGLASDTQYFGPGTRLTVL.

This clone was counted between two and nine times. The CDR3 protein is CASLGGVGETQYF. In DNA, the CDR3 is TGTGCCAGCCTCGGGGGGGTTGGAGAGACCCAGTACTTC. The rearrangement links TRBV5-6 to TRBJ2-5, with TRBD2 matching over 8 bases. This CDR3 is built from 13 residues. V lost 7 bases, J lost 4 bases, and 6 bases stayed unmatched. CDR1 SGHDT and CDR2 YYEEEE come from the germline V gene. Using reference TRBV5-6 and TRBJ2-5 for the parts outside the CDR3, the full variable domain is DAGVTQSPTHLIKTRGQQVTLRCSPKSGHDTVSWYQQALGQGPQFIFQYYEEEERQRGNFPDRFSGHQFPNYSSELNVNALLLGDSALYLCASLGGVGETQYFGPGTRLLVL.

CDR3 loop: CASSLQGNSPLHF. Here the CDR3 DNA reads TGTGCCAGCAGTCTTCAGGGTAATTCACCCCTCCACTTT. This sequence joins TRBV11-2 and TRBJ1-6; D possibly corresponds to TRBD1 (5 bases). The V end was cut by 6 bases, the J end by 6 bases, with 9 bases between. Per the germline V gene, CDR1 is SGHAT and CDR2 is FQNNGV. The CDR3 has 13 amino acids.

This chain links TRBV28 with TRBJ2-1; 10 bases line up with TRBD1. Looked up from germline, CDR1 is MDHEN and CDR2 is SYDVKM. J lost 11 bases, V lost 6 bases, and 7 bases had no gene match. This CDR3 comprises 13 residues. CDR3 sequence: CASRADRGRKQFF. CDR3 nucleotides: TGTGCCAGCAGGGCTGACAGGGGGCGTAAGCAGTTCTTC.

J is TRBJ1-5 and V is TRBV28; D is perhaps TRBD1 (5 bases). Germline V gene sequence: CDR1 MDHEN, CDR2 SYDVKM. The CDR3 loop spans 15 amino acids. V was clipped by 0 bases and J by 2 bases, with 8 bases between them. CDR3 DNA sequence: TGTGCCAGCAGTTTATGGGGAGGGGGCAATCAGCCCCAGCATTTT. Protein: CASSLWGGGNQPQHF.

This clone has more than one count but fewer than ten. In nucleotides, the CDR3 is TGTGCCAGCAGCCATCAAGGGGCTAGCGGATACAATGAGCAGTTCTTC. This codes for CASSHQGASGYNEQFF. V is TRBV7-9 and J is TRBJ2-1; 7 bases line up with TRBD2. The CDR3 runs 16 residues. Germline trimming cut 5 bases from V and 4 bases from J; bases unmatched to any gene: 11. The germline V gene encodes CDR1 SEHNR and CDR2 FQNEAQ (reference sequence).

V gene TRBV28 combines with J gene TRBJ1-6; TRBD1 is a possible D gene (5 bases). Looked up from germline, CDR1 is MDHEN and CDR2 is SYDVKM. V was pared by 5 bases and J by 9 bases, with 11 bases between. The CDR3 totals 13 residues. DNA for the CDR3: TGTGCCAGCAGTCCGGCGGGGGTTTCACCCCTCCACTTT. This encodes CASSPAGVSPLHF.

CDR3 nucleotide sequence: TGTGCCAGCAGACAGGGGGCCGGGTCACCCCTCCACTTT. Protein: CASRQGAGSPLHF. The chain has TRBV7-9 and TRBJ1-6; 9 nucleotides align to TRBD1. Trimming took 6 bases from V and 10 from J; bases not matched to a gene: 4. Germline V gene lookup returns CDR1 SEHNR and CDR2 FQNEAQ (reference sequence). This CDR3 spans 13 amino acids.

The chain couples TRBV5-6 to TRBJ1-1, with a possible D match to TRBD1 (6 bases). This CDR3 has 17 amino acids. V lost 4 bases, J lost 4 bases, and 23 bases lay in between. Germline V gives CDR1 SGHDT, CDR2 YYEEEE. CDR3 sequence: CASSVNTGTIKGTEAFF. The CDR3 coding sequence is TGTGCCAGCAGCGTTAACACCGGGACAATCAAGGGCACTGAAGCTTTCTTT.

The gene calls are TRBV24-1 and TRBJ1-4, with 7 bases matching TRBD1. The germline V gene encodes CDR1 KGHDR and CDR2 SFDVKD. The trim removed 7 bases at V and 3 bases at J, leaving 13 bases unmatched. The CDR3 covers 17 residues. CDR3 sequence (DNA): TGTGCCACCAGGGAACAGGGGCGGACCAGGGCTAATGAAAAACTGTTTTTT. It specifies CATREQGRTRANEKLFF.

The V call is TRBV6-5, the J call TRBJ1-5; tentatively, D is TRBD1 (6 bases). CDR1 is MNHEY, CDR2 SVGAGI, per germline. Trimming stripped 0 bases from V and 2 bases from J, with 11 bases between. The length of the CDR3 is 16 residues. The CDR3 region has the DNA TGTGCCAGCAGTTACTCGCCAGGGGCAGGCAATCAGCCCCAGCATTTT. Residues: CASSYSPGAGNQPQHF.

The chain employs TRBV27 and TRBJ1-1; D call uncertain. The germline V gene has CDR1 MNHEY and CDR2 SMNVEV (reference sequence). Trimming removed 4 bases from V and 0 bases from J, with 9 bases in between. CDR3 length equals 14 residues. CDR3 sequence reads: CASSWGGLNTEAFF. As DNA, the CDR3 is TGTGCCAGCAGTTGGGGAGGCCTGAACACTGAAGCTTTCTTT.

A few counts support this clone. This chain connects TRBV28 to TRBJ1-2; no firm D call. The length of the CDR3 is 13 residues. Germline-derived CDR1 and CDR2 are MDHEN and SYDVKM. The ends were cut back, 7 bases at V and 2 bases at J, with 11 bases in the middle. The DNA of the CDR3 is TGTGCCAGCATAGCGGGCAGCAACTATGGCTACACCTTC. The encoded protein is CASIAGSNYGYTF.

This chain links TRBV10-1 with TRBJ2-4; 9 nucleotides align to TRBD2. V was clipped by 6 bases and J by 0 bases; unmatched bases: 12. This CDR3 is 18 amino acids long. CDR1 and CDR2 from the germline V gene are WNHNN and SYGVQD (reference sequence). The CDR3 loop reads CASSERIAGDVAKNIQYF. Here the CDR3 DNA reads TGCGCCAGCAGCGAGAGAATAGCGGGAGATGTAGCCAAAAACATTCAGTACTTC.

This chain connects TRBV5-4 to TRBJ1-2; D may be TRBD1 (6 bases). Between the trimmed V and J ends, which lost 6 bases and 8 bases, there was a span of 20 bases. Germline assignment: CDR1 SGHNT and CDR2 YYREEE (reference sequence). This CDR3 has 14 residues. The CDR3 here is CASTRYREVGGYTF. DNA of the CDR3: TGTGCCAGCACCAGGTACAGGGAAGTAGGGGGCTACACCTTC.

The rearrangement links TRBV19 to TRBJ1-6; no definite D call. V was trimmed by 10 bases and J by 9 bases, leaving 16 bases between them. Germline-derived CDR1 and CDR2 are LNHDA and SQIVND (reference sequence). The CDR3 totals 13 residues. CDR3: CATSYEGRSPLHF. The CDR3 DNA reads TGTGCCACCTCGTACGAGGGCCGTTCACCCCTCCACTTT.

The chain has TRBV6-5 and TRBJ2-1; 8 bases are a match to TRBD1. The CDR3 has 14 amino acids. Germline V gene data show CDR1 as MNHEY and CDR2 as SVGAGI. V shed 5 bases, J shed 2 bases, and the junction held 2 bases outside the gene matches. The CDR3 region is CASSQGAAYNEQFF. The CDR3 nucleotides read TGTGCCAGCAGTCAGGGGGCGGCCTACAATGAGCAGTTCTTC.

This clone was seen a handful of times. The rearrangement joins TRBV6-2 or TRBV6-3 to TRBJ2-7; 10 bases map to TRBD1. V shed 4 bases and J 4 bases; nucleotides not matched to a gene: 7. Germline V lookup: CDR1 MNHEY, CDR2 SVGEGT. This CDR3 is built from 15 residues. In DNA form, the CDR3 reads TGTGCCAGCAGTTTCGGGGGGACAGGGGCGTACGAGCAGTACTTC. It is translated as CASSFGGTGAYEQYF.

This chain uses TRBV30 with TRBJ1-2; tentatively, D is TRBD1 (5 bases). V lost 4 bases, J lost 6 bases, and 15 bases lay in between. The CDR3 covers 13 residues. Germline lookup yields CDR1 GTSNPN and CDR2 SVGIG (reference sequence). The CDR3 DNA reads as TGTGCCTGGAACCCAACAGGAACCGATGGCTACACCTTC. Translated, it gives CAWNPTGTDGYTF.

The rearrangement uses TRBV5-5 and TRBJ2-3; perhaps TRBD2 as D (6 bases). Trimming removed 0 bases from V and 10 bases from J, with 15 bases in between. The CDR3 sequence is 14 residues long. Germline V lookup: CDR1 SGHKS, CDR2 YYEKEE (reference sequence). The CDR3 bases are TGTGCCAGCAGCTTGGTCGGGGGAGGTAGGGCGCAGTATTTT. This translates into CASSLVGGGRAQYF. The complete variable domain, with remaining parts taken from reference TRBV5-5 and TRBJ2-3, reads DAGVTQSPTHLIKTRGQQVTLRCSPISGHKSVSWYQQVLGQGPQFIFQYYEKEERGRGNFPDRFSARQFPNYSSELNVNALLLGDSALYLCASSLVGGGRAQYFGPGTRLTVL.

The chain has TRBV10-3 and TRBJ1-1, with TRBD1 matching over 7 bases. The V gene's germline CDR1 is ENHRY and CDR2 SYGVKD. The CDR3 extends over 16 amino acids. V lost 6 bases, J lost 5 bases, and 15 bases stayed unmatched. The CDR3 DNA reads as TGTGCCATCAGCGGACAGGTCATCGGGGGTTCGACTGAAGCTTTCTTT. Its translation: CAISGQVIGGSTEAFF.

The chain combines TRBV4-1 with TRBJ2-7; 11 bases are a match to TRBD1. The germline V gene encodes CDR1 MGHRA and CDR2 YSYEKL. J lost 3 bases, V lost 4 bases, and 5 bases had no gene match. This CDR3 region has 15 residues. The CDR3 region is CASSPGQGANYEQYF. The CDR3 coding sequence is TGCGCCAGCAGCCCAGGACAGGGGGCGAACTACGAGCAGTACTTC.

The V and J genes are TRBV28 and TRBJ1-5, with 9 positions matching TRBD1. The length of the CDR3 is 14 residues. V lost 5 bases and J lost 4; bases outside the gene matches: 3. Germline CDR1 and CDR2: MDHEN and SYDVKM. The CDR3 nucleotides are TGTGCCAGCAGTCTGGGACAGGGAAATCAGCCCCAGCATTTT. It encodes CASSLGQGNQPQHF.

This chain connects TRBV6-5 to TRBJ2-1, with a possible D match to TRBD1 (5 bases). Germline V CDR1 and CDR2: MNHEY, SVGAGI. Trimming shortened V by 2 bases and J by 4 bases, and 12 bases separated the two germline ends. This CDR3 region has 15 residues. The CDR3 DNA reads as TGTGCCAGCAGTTACGGGGCCTCCTCGTACAATGAGCAGTTCTTC. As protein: CASSYGASSYNEQFF.

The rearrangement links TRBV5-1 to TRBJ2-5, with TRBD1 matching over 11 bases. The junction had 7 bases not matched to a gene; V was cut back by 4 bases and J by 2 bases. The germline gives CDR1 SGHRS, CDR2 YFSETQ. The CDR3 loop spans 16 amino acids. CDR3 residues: CASSLGQGAIQETQYF. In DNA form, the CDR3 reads TGCGCCAGCAGCCTTGGACAGGGGGCGATACAAGAGACCCAGTACTTC.

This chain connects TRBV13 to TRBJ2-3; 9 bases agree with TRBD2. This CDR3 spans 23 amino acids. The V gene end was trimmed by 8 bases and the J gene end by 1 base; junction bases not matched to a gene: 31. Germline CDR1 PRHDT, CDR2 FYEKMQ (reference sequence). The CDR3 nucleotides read TGTGCCAGCCTACTACTAATGCCCGGGGGTGCGGGAGGGCTCTATTGGGGCACAGATACGCAGTATTTT. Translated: CASLLLMPGGAGGLYWGTDTQYF.

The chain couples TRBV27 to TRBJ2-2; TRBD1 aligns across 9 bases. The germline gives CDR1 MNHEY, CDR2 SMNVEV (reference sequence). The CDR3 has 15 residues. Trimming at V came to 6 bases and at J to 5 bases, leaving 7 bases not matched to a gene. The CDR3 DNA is TGTGCCAGCAGGAGAGACAGGGGGTCGACCGGGGAGCTGTTTTTT. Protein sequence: CASRRDRGSTGELFF.